These 11 T cell receptor beta chains were all obtained from the same sample, sequenced in a study of blood T cell repertoires in COVID-19. This table comes from immunoSEQ multiplex PCR, and its TCRdb copy is limited to in-frame clones, with some not included. Here the sample spans over 100,000 clones, about nine tenths being singletons. Sequencing used peripheral blood. The origin of the receptors is a man aged 35-49 years with acute or convalescent COVID-19.

V and J are TRBV5-6 and TRBJ1-2, with TRBD1 as a possible D gene (6 bases). The germline V gene has CDR1 SGHDT and CDR2 YYEEEE. Trimming stripped 3 bases from V and 4 bases from J, with 10 bases between. The CDR3 sequence is 13 residues long. The CDR3 region has the DNA TGTGCCAGCAGCTGGACAGCCCTCTATGGCTACACCTTC. Its protein is CASSWTALYGYTF.

This chain uses TRBV10-3 with TRBJ1-1; D is undetermined. The length of the CDR3 is 13 residues. Per the germline V gene, CDR1 is ENHRY and CDR2 is SYGVKD. V shed 0 bases and J shed 3 bases, with 5 bases lying between them. The CDR3, as DNA: TGTGCCATCAGTGAGTCCCGGGACACTGAAGCTTTCTTT. Translated: CAISESRDTEAFF.

This rearrangement joins TRBV6-5 to TRBJ2-3, with D tentatively TRBD1 (6 bases). The CDR3 is made up of 15 amino acids. Trimming pared 2 bases from V and 5 bases from J, leaving 14 bases between. Germline lookup yields CDR1 MNHEY and CDR2 SVGAGI. The CDR3 DNA reads TGTGCCAGCAGTTACCGCCAGGGGAGTGGAGATACGCAGTATTTT. It yields the protein CASSYRQGSGDTQYF.

This clone turned up a few times. This sequence joins TRBV5-1 and TRBJ2-1; TRBD2 matches 8 bases. The CDR3 consists of 17 residues. With 1 base clipped from V and 6 bases from J, the junction kept 12 bases outside the gene matches. CDR1 and CDR2 (germline): SGHRS, YFSETQ. The DNA of the CDR3 is TGCGCCAGCAGCTTGAATTATCCGGGGGGGTCATTCAATGAGCAGTTCTTC. Translated, it gives CASSLNYPGGSFNEQFF. The complete variable domain, with remaining parts taken from reference TRBV5-1 and TRBJ2-1, reads KAGVTQTPRYLIKTRGQQVTLSCSPISGHRSVSWYQQTPGQGLQFLFEYFSETQRNKGNFPGRFSGRQFSNSRSEMNVSTLELGDSALYLCASSLNYPGGSFNEQFFGPGTRLTVL.

The rearrangement uses TRBV29-1 and TRBJ1-4; possibly TRBD1 for D (6 bases). The CDR3 has 16 amino acids. V gave up 1 base and J gave up 2 bases, with 14 bases separating them. Looked up from germline, CDR1 is SQVTM and CDR2 is ANQGSEA. CDR3 protein: CSVEGSGVLTNEKLFF. Here the CDR3 DNA reads TGCAGCGTTGAAGGGTCAGGGGTATTGACTAATGAAAAACTGTTTTTT.

This clone occurred once. CDR3 loop: CASSAGGKGNEQFF. The CDR3 DNA is TGTGCCAGCAGCGCAGGGGGCAAAGGCAATGAGCAGTTCTTC. The chain carries TRBV9 and TRBJ2-1; TRBD1 agrees at 8 bases. Germline CDR1 reads SGDLS; CDR2 reads YYNGEE. This CDR3 is built from 14 residues. Trimming took 3 bases from V and 6 from J; bases not matched to a gene: 5.

This clone was seen a few times. This chain links TRBV24-1 with TRBJ2-2; 7 bases agree with TRBD2. V trimming: 3 bases; J trimming: 2 bases; junction bases outside the gene matches: 14. The CDR3 consists of 19 residues. CDR1 KGHDR and CDR2 SFDVKD come from the germline V gene. The CDR3 spells CATSDPSLGGSENTGELFF. CDR3 sequence (DNA): TGTGCCACCAGTGATCCGAGCCTTGGCGGGAGCGAAAACACCGGGGAGCTGTTTTTT.

The chain combines TRBV5-6 with TRBJ2-1, with 10 bases identical to TRBD2. The J segment lost 8 bases and the V segment lost 4 bases, leaving 3 bases of the junction unmatched. This CDR3 is built from 13 residues. CDR1 and CDR2 from the germline V gene are SGHDT and YYEEEE. CDR3 DNA: TGTGCCAGCAGCCCCGGGACTAGCGATGAGCAGTTCTTC. This sequence encodes CASSPGTSDEQFF.

The CDR3: CASRAEAGAWQPQHF. In nucleotides, the CDR3 is TGTGCCAGCCGAGCCGAGGCAGGGGCCTGGCAGCCCCAGCATTTT. The chain combines TRBV6-5 with TRBJ1-5; TRBD1 might be the D (6 bases). CDR1 is MNHEY and CDR2 is SVGAGI in the germline V gene. Between the trimmed V and J ends, which lost 8 bases and 7 bases, there was a span of 21 bases. CDR3 length: 15 amino acids.

This clone was detected a few times. J is TRBJ2-1 and V is TRBV29-1; D is possibly TRBD1 (6 bases). The CDR3 length is 13 residues. Deletions cut 4 bases from V and 1 base from J, with 8 bases between. Looked up from germline, CDR1 is SQVTM and CDR2 is ANQGSEA. The CDR3: CSVGGQSYNEQFF. The CDR3 bases are TGCAGCGTTGGGGGACAATCCTACAATGAGCAGTTCTTC.

The chain links TRBV15 to TRBJ1-2; a weak D match, TRBD1 (6 bases). CDR1 is LNHNV and CDR2 is YYDKDF in the germline V gene (reference sequence). The CDR3 is 15 amino acids. V lost 0 bases, J lost 6 bases, and 14 bases lay in between. CDR3 sequence: CATSRELGGGDGYTF. The CDR3 DNA sequence: TGTGCCACCAGCAGAGAGTTAGGGGGTGGGGATGGCTACACCTTC.